This note documents a single T cell receptor (beta chain) sequence. Its antigen is unknown. Germline-derived CDR1 and CDR2 are DFQATT and SNEGSKA (reference sequence). V lost 1 base to trimming and J lost 6 bases; unmatched junction nucleotides: 13. This CDR3 contains 17 residues. Unique molecular identifiers were built into the TCRbeta library. MiXCR, run by TCRdb on the PCR reads, gives a single entry per CDR3 protein. The sample comprises fewer than 700,000 distinct CDR3 sequences, 20% to 25% of which are singletons, and 13% to 15% rests with the top ten. The sample is drawn from a study of T-cell reconstitution after alpha-beta-depleted transplantation in children. Study-wide results and limits: The origin of high day-60 TCRbeta diversity in some patients lay in surviving recipient T cells and thymic progenitors. A year had passed since transplant, and T-cell counts and diversity by then came mostly from newly produced T cells. Reportedly, roughly two months post-transplant, alpha-beta T cells arose from several hundred expanded graft clones.

The V call is TRBV20-1, the J call TRBJ2-3; 10 bases fit TRBD1. The input for sequencing was PBMCs, mostly from graft donor cells, taken 360 days after TCRalphabeta/CD19-depleted stem cell transplant. The clonotype originates from a boy in the first two years of life who had a stem cell transplant for acute myeloid leukemia, so the T cells may come from the graft donor. This CDR3 is CSARVGTGEIDGDTQYF. The CDR3 DNA is TGCAGTGCTAGAGTCGGGACAGGGGAGATAGACGGCGATACGCAGTATTTT.